The 13 T cell receptor beta chains below were found in one sample sequenced in a study of cytomegalovirus exposure and HLA in healthy donors. A multiplex PCR was run with 60 Vbeta primers and 13 Jbeta primers. The method was immunoSEQ multiplex PCR; TCRdb's version includes in-frame clones alone and lacks a portion of them. The specimen's table records around 120,000 clones. The sample comprised PBMCs. The receptors originated from a man aged 45 to 65 in good health and CMV-seronegative.

Concerning this clone itself: An end of the junction differs from the germline gene, which may be a read error. The V call is TRBV7-7, the J call TRBJ2-5; 13 bases agree with TRBD2. Looked up from germline, CDR1 is SSHAT and CDR2 is FNYEAQ (reference sequence). The length of the CDR3 is 18 residues. The CDR3 DNA reads TGTGCTAGCAGCCGGACTAGCGGGGGACTCCTAGATGGGGAGACCCAGTACTTC. Translation: CASSRTSGGLLDGETQYF.

In DNA, the CDR3 is TGTGCCAGCAGGGGACATATCATTGGGGAGCTGTTTTTT. Encoded protein: CASRGHIIGELFF. The chain combines TRBV27 with TRBJ2-2; D is possibly TRBD1 (6 bases). CDR1 and CDR2 (germline): MNHEY, SMNVEV (reference sequence). This CDR3 is 13 amino acids long. V shed 6 bases and J shed 8 bases, with 13 bases lying between them.

V is TRBV4-1 and J is TRBJ1-6; TRBD1 matches at 8 bases. V trimming: 2 bases; J trimming: 7 bases; junction bases outside the gene matches: 7. From germline, CDR1 is MGHRA and CDR2 YSYEKL. The CDR3 has 16 residues. CDR3 in DNA: TGCGCCAGCAGCCAAAGGACAACAGGGGGGAATTCACCCCTCCACTTT. Translation gives CASSQRTTGGNSPLHF.

The chain employs TRBV7-2 and TRBJ1-4; tentative D call: TRBD1 (5 bases). The ends were cut back, 5 bases at V and 8 bases at J, with 15 bases in the middle. The CDR3 loop spans 14 amino acids. Germline values: CDR1 SGHTA, CDR2 FQGNSA. CDR3 sequence (DNA): TGTGCCAGCAGCCCCTCATCGACAGCCGAAAAACTGTTTTTT. This gives the protein CASSPSSTAEKLFF.

V is TRBV27 and J is TRBJ1-1; 8 bases are shared with TRBD1. Germline V lookup: CDR1 MNHEY, CDR2 SMNVEV (reference sequence). The CDR3 totals 16 residues. Trimming at V came to 5 bases and at J to 1 base, leaving 9 bases not matched to a gene. Here the CDR3 reads CASSLTGGWQNTEAFF. CDR3 sequence (DNA): TGTGCCAGCAGTCTAACAGGGGGGTGGCAGAACACTGAAGCTTTCTTT.

This chain links TRBV6-5 with TRBJ1-1, with D hard to call. V lost 6 bases, J lost 2 bases, and 13 bases lay in between. The CDR3 covers 14 residues. The germline gives CDR1 MNHEY, CDR2 SVGAGI. This CDR3 is CASRLSQANTEAFF. CDR3 DNA: TGTGCCAGCAGATTATCTCAAGCAAACACTGAAGCTTTCTTT.

In nucleotides, the CDR3 is TGTGCCACTCAACAGGACAGGGCGGGTTACTACGAGCAGTACTTC. It is translated as CATQQDRAGYYEQYF. The chain has TRBV7-2 and TRBJ2-7; 8 bases align to TRBD1. CDR1 SGHTA and CDR2 FQGNSA come from the germline V gene. J gave up 3 bases and V 10 bases, and 14 bases lay outside the gene matches. The CDR3 totals 15 residues.

The chain couples TRBV15 to TRBJ1-4; no reliable D call. Per the germline V gene, CDR1 is LNHNV and CDR2 is YYDKDF (reference sequence). CDR3 length: 14 residues. Trimming cost V 0 bases and J 8 bases, with 10 bases left between them. This CDR3 is CATSRDWQSEKLFF. Written as DNA, the CDR3 is TGTGCCACCAGCAGAGATTGGCAGTCAGAAAAACTGTTTTTT.

The chain joins TRBV6-6 to TRBJ2-1, with D possibly being TRBD2 (6 bases). Germline V lookup: CDR1 MNHNY, CDR2 SVGAGI (reference sequence). The V gene lost 2 bases and the J gene lost 7 bases, with 12 bases spanning the gap. The CDR3 runs 14 residues. The CDR3 reads CASSYGGSGNEQFF. For the CDR3, the DNA is TGTGCCAGCAGTTACGGGGGGTCGGGGAATGAGCAGTTCTTC.

The chain links TRBV19 to TRBJ1-5; D is unresolved. Looked up from germline, CDR1 is LNHDA and CDR2 is SQIVND (reference sequence). V lost 10 bases and J 10 bases, leaving 20 bases between the germline ends. CDR3 length: 13 residues. Here the CDR3 DNA reads TGTGCCACCGCACCCCGCGAGGGAACTCCCCAGCATTTT. Encoded protein: CATAPREGTPQHF.

The V call is TRBV5-1, the J call TRBJ2-5; possibly TRBD1 for D (5 bases). The V gene's germline CDR1 is SGHRS and CDR2 YFSETQ. Deletions cut 6 bases from V and 0 bases from J, with 12 bases between. The CDR3 is 14 residues long. CDR3 region: CASTPGANQETQYF. CDR3 DNA sequence: TGCGCCAGCACCCCTGGGGCAAACCAAGAGACCCAGTACTTC. Full variable domain (missing parts from reference TRBV5-1 and TRBJ2-5): KAGVTQTPRYLIKTRGQQVTLSCSPISGHRSVSWYQQTPGQGLQFLFEYFSETQRNKGNFPGRFSGRQFSNSRSEMNVSTLELGDSALYLCASTPGANQETQYFGPGTRLLVL.

This chain connects TRBV25-1 to TRBJ2-5; 9 bases fit TRBD2. The CDR3 has 17 amino acids. Per germline, CDR1 MGHDK and CDR2 SYGVNS. J was trimmed by 2 bases and V by 5 bases; bases with no gene match: 12. CDR3 bases: TGTGCCAGCAGTCCCGCGGAAGCGGGAGGATTGCAAGAGACCCAGTACTTC. Translated, it gives CASSPAEAGGLQETQYF.

The chain links TRBV2 to TRBJ2-3; 9 bases agree with TRBD1. This CDR3 region has 15 residues. Trimming cost V 6 bases and J 2 bases; bases outside gene matches: 6. The germline gives CDR1 SNHLY, CDR2 FYNNEI. The CDR3 region has the DNA TGTGCCAGCAGCGACAGGGGGGACCCCACAGATACGCAGTATTTT. Protein: CASSDRGDPTDTQYF. The complete variable domain, with remaining parts taken from reference TRBV2 and TRBJ2-3, reads EPEVTQTPSHQVTQMGQEVILRCVPISNHLYFYWYRQILGQKVEFLVSFYNNEISEKSEIFDDQFSVERPDGSNFTLKIRSTKLEDSAMYFCASSDRGDPTDTQYFGPGTRLTVL.